A selection of T cell receptor beta chains follows, all from one sample in a study of cytomegalovirus exposure and HLA in healthy donors. Clones were read by immunoSEQ multiplex PCR, and TCRdb kept only the in-frame ones, dropping some. In the table there are approximately 150,000 clones, about three quarters of which are singletons. The sample was PBMCs. The source is a female donor in good health and CMV-seronegative. Both conserved end residues are part of each CDR3. Some rows have no size entry. The others give once, few or many, or a class for an expanded clone.

j_gene | len | v_gene | abundance | CDR3aa
TRBJ2-5 | 14 | TRBV19 | - | CASSTRAGKETQYF
TRBJ1-2 | 16 | TRBV4-2 | - | CASSQEGQGGAYGYTF
TRBJ2-2 | 14 | TRBV11-2 | - | CASSQLVSTGELFF
TRBJ1-1 | 14 | TRBV6-1 | - | CASSGQGQNTEAFF
TRBJ2-3 | 15 | TRBV7-2 | - | CASSLDRGWVNTQYF
TRBJ2-3 | 13 | TRBV6-4 | - | CASSGTGTDTQYF
TRBJ2-3 | 16 | TRBV5-4 | - | CASRISGMSSTDTQYF
TRBJ2-2 | 15 | TRBV7-9 | few | CASSSSGGSTGELFF
TRBJ2-3 | 16 | TRBV5-1 | - | CASSLGWGEITDTQYF
TRBJ1-6 | 17 | TRBV13 | - | CASSLNRRTADISPLHF
TRBJ1-6 | 15 | TRBV19 | - | CASSGPGQADSPLHF
- | 14 | TRBV19 | - | CASSWSGDPYEQYF
TRBJ1-4 | 13 | TRBV6-4 | - | CASSAGTNEKLFF
TRBJ1-4 | 15 | TRBV30 | - | CAWHAGVSTYEKLFF
TRBJ2-1 | 18 | TRBV4-2 | - | CASSPGQSGTVDHNEQFF
TRBJ1-2 | 16 | TRBV7-9 | - | CASSFPLVTGGDGYTF
TRBJ2-4 | 14 | TRBV30 | - | CAWSVGGPTDIQYF
TRBJ1-1 | 21 | TRBV5-1 | - | CASSLASYFLDRERSGTEAFF
TRBJ2-7 | 15 | TRBV6-5 | few | CASSETGTGFYEQYF
TRBJ1-1 | 16 | TRBV12-5 | - | CASGLALTARDTEAFF
TRBJ2-5 | 13 | TRBV7-2 | - | CASSRSLAETQYF
TRBJ2-7 | 15 | TRBV7-2 | few | CASRLELRGNHEQYF
TRBJ1-4 | 15 | TRBV2 | - | CASVPIGAGGEKLFF
TRBJ1-1 | 14 | TRBV18 | - | CASALRGIDTEAFF
TRBJ2-1 | 18 | TRBV4-3 | - | CASSQDLPSTSSYNEQFF
TRBJ2-7 | 14 | TRBV6-1 | - | CASSARDNPLEQYF
TRBJ1-1 | 14 | TRBV28 | - | CASSVTRMNTEAFF